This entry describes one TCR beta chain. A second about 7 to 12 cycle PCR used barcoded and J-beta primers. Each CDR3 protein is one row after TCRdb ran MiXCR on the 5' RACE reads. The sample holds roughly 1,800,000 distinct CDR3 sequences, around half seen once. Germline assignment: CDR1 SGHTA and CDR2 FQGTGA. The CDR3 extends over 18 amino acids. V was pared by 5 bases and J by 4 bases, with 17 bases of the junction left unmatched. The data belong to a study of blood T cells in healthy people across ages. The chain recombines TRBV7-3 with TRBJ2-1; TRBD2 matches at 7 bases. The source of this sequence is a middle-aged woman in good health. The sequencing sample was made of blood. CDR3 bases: TGTGCCAGCAGCCAGTTAGGGCTCCCAGCGGGGCCGTACAATGAGCAGTTCTTC. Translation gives CASSQLGLPAGPYNEQFF.